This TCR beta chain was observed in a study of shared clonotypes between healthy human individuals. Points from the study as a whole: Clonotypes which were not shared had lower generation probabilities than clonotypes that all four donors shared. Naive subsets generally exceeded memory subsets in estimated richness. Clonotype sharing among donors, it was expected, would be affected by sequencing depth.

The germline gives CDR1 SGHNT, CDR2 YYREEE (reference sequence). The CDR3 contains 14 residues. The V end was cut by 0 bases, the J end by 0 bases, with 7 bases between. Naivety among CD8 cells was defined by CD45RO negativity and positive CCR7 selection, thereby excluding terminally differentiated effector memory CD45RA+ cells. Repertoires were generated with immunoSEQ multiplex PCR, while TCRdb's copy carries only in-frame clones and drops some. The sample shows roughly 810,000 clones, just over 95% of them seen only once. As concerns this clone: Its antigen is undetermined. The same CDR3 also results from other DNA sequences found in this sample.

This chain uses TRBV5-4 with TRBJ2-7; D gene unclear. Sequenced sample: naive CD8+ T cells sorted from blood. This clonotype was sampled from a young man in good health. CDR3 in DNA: TGTGCCAGCAGCTTGGCGGGTGACTCCTACGAGCAGTACTTC. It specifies CASSLAGDSYEQYF.